This entry lists 18 T cell receptor beta chains sequenced from one sample in a study of cytomegalovirus exposure and HLA in healthy donors. The PCR had 60 Vbeta and 13 Jbeta primers. TCRdb keeps only in-frame clones here, not all; method: immunoSEQ multiplex PCR. The top ten clones hold roughly 1.6% of a sample with about 160,000 clones, 82% of them seen once. Sequenced: PBMCs. The receptors were sampled from a girl aged 5-17 years in good health and CMV-seropositive.

This sequence joins TRBV7-6 and TRBJ2-3; TRBD2 matches 12 bases. J gave up 7 bases and V 1 base, and 3 bases lay outside the gene matches. Germline V gives CDR1 SGHVS, CDR2 FNYEAQ. The CDR3 is 15 amino acids. In DNA, the CDR3 is TGTGCCAGCAGCTTAGGACTAGCGGGGGCTCATACGCAGTATTTT. It specifies CASSLGLAGAHTQYF.

The chain couples TRBV5-1 to TRBJ2-2; TRBD2 aligns across 11 bases. V was pared by 2 bases and J by 0 bases, with 6 bases of the junction left unmatched. Germline V lookup: CDR1 SGHRS, CDR2 YFSETQ. The CDR3 is made up of 18 amino acids. The CDR3 here is CASSFRLAGWANTGELFF. In nucleotides, the CDR3 is TGCGCCAGCAGCTTTCGACTAGCGGGATGGGCGAACACCGGGGAGCTGTTTTTT.

The chain has TRBV5-1 and TRBJ2-1; D gene unclear. The germline V gene encodes CDR1 SGHRS and CDR2 YFSETQ. V lost 5 bases and J lost 10, with 16 bases in between. The length of the CDR3 is 13 residues. CDR3 residues: CASSIRRPVEQFF. CDR3 DNA: TGCGCCAGCAGTATTAGGCGGCCCGTAGAGCAGTTCTTC.

This clone occurred once. This chain connects TRBV4-3 to TRBJ1-3; D not resolved. CDR3 size: 18 residues. The germline V gene encodes CDR1 LGHNA and CDR2 YSLEER. Deletions cut 0 bases from V and 0 bases from J, with 15 bases between. The CDR3 region is CASSQDNNVGISGNTIYF. The CDR3 DNA follows: TGCGCCAGCAGCCAAGATAACAACGTCGGGATCTCTGGAAACACCATATATTTT.

V is TRBV7-9 and J is TRBJ1-1, with D hard to call. This CDR3 is built from 15 residues. The V gene lost 7 bases and the J gene lost 2 bases, with 17 bases spanning the gap. Germline V CDR1 and CDR2: SEHNR, FQNEAQ (reference sequence). CDR3 DNA sequence: TGTGCCAGCACCCTAGGAGATTATCGAAACACTGAAGCTTTCTTT. It yields the protein CASTLGDYRNTEAFF.

The chain uses TRBV7-9 and TRBJ1-1; TRBD1 agrees at 9 bases. Germline V gene data show CDR1 as SEHNR and CDR2 as FQNEAQ (reference sequence). The CDR3 runs 14 residues. J lost 5 bases, V lost 4 bases, and 5 bases had no gene match. CDR3 DNA: TGTGCCAGCAGCTCATGGACAGGGGAGACTGAAGCTTTCTTT. This sequence encodes CASSSWTGETEAFF.

The V and J genes are TRBV9 and TRBJ2-1, with TRBD1 matching over 7 bases. Germline loops: CDR1 SGDLS, CDR2 YYNGEE. The CDR3 covers 14 residues. V lost 0 bases to trimming and J lost 6 bases; unmatched junction nucleotides: 3. CDR3 loop: CASSVEGQVNEQFF. For the CDR3, the DNA is TGTGCCAGCAGCGTAGAAGGACAGGTCAATGAGCAGTTCTTC.

Here the CDR3 reads CASSSAGWGLLGNEKLFF. In nucleotides, the CDR3 is TGTGCCAGCAGTTCAGCCGGGTGGGGCTTACTTGGTAATGAAAAACTGTTTTTT. V usage is TRBV28 and J usage is TRBJ1-4, with a weak D call TRBD1 (5 bases). V was shortened by 4 bases and J by 4 bases, with 22 bases between the two germline ends. The CDR3 sequence is 18 residues long. Per germline, CDR1 MDHEN and CDR2 SYDVKM.

The genes are TRBV25-1 and TRBJ2-1; D remains ambiguous. CDR3 length: 12 residues. CDR1 MGHDK and CDR2 SYGVNS come from the germline V gene. Trimming took 6 bases from V and 6 from J, leaving 9 bases between them. CDR3 sequence: CASRSSPNEQFF. The CDR3 DNA sequence: TGTGCCAGCAGATCATCCCCCAATGAGCAGTTCTTC. The variable domain in full, completed from reference TRBV25-1 and TRBJ2-1, reads EADIYQTPRYLVIGTGKKITLECSQTMGHDKMYWYQQDPGMELHLIHYSYGVNSTEKGDLSSESTVSRIRTEHFPLTLESARPSHTSQYLCASRSSPNEQFFGPGTRLTVL.

This clone appeared once. The gene calls are TRBV15 and TRBJ2-7; 7 bases are a match to TRBD1. The CDR3 is 16 amino acids. The germline gives CDR1 LNHNV, CDR2 YYDKDF (reference sequence). V was pared by 2 bases and J by 6 bases, with 13 bases of the junction left unmatched. The CDR3 coding sequence is TGTGCCACCAGCAGATCGATCGGGACAGCCGCCGGCGAGCAGTACTTC. This gives the protein CATSRSIGTAAGEQYF. Drawing the rest from reference TRBV15 and TRBJ2-7, the complete variable domain is DAMVIQNPRYQVTQFGKPVTLSCSQTLNHNVMYWYQQKSSQAPKLLFHYYDKDFNNEADTPDNFQSRRPNTSFCFLDIRSPGLGDTAMYLCATSRSIGTAAGEQYFGPGTRLTVT.

The chain links TRBV7-9 to TRBJ2-7; tentatively, D is TRBD1 (6 bases). In germline, CDR1 is SEHNR, CDR2 FQNEAQ (reference sequence). The CDR3 is 14 residues long. Between the trimmed V and J ends, which lost 5 bases and 2 bases, there was a span of 13 bases. The CDR3 nucleotides are TGTGCCAGCAGCCCAGGGACATCAGCCTACGAGCAGTACTTC. This encodes CASSPGTSAYEQYF. The full variable domain, completed using reference TRBV7-9 and TRBJ2-7, is DTGVSQNPRHKITKRGQNVTFRCDPISEHNRLYWYRQTLGQGPEFLTYFQNEAQLEKSRLLSDRFSAERPKGSFSTLEIQRTEQGDSAMYLCASSPGTSAYEQYFGPGTRLTVT.

The chain couples TRBV11-2 to TRBJ1-1, with no clear D. The CDR3 consists of 14 residues. Trimming stripped 2 bases from V and 2 bases from J, with 9 bases between. Germline lookup yields CDR1 SGHAT and CDR2 FQNNGV. DNA of the CDR3: TGTGCCAGCAGCTTATACGAGGGAAACACTGAAGCTTTCTTT. Encoded protein: CASSLYEGNTEAFF.

V usage is TRBV11-1 and J usage is TRBJ2-7; the D gene is possibly TRBD1 (6 bases). The ends were cut back, 5 bases at V and 0 bases at J, with 11 bases in the middle. CDR3 length equals 14 residues. Germline values: CDR1 SGHAT, CDR2 FQDESV (reference sequence). The chain's CDR3 is CASSERGSSYEQYF. The CDR3 region has the DNA TGTGCCAGCAGCGAGAGGGGGAGCTCCTACGAGCAGTACTTC.

This chain joins TRBV7-9 and TRBJ2-7, with TRBD1 matching 7 bases. V shed 0 bases and J 2 bases; nucleotides not matched to a gene: 4. CDR1 is SEHNR and CDR2 is FQNEAQ in the germline V gene (reference sequence). The CDR3 loop spans 15 amino acids. CDR3 region: CASSLAGTETYEQYF. CDR3 in DNA: TGTGCCAGCAGCTTAGCCGGGACAGAAACCTACGAGCAGTACTTC.

The count of this clone is one. V and J are TRBV19 and TRBJ2-7, with 8 bases lining up with TRBD1. Per germline, CDR1 LNHDA and CDR2 SQIVND (reference sequence). The length of the CDR3 is 12 residues. V was pared by 5 bases and J by 6 bases, with 3 bases of the junction left unmatched. CDR3: CASSVTGVEQYF. For the CDR3, the DNA is TGTGCCAGTAGTGTGACAGGGGTCGAGCAGTACTTC.

The chain's CDR3 is CASSDRVEETQYF. For the CDR3, the DNA is TGTGCCAGCAGTGACAGGGTGGAAGAGACCCAGTACTTC. This chain connects TRBV2 to TRBJ2-5; weak D call: TRBD1 (5 bases). V was shortened by 3 bases and J by 3 bases, with 8 bases between the two germline ends. The germline CDR1 and CDR2 sequences are SNHLY and FYNNEI. The CDR3 is 13 amino acids. Complete variable domain (other parts from reference TRBV2 and TRBJ2-5): EPEVTQTPSHQVTQMGQEVILRCVPISNHLYFYWYRQILGQKVEFLVSFYNNEISEKSEIFDDQFSVERPDGSNFTLKIRSTKLEDSAMYFCASSDRVEETQYFGPGTRLLVL.

This chain links TRBV19 with TRBJ1-2; D gene ambiguous. The germline V gene has CDR1 LNHDA and CDR2 SQIVND (reference sequence). Trimming removed 10 bases from V and 8 bases from J, with 17 bases in between. The CDR3 consists of 12 residues. The CDR3, as DNA: TGTGCCACTTGGGCAGGCCGAGAAGGCTACACCTTC. Translated: CATWAGREGYTF.

The chain combines TRBV4-3 with TRBJ1-4; D remains unclear. Trimming stripped 3 bases from V and 13 bases from J, with 18 bases between. Germline-derived CDR1 and CDR2 are LGHNA and YSLEER. The length of the CDR3 is 14 residues. The DNA for the CDR3 is TGCGCCAGCAGCCAGTCCCTTGGGGAGGAGAGACTGTTTTTT. Protein: CASSQSLGEERLFF.